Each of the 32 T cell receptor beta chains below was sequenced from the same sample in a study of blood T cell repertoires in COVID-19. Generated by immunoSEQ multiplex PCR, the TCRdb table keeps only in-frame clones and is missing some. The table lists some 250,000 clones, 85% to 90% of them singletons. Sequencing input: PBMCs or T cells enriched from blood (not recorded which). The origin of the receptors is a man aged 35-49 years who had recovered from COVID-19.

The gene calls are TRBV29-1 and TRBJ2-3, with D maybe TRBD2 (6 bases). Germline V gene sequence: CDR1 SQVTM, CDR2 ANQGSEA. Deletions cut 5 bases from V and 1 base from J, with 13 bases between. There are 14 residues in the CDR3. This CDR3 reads CSVLGDSGTDTQYF. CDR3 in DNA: TGCAGCGTTCTTGGGGACTCCGGCACAGATACGCAGTATTTT.

CDR3: CASSSFGGGSYNEQFF. The CDR3 DNA reads TGTGCCAGCAGCTCCTTCGGTGGGGGGTCTTACAATGAGCAGTTCTTC. This chain joins TRBV13 and TRBJ2-1; D may be TRBD2 (6 bases). Germline V gives CDR1 PRHDT, CDR2 FYEKMQ (reference sequence). The CDR3 totals 16 residues. Trimming took 4 bases from V and 4 from J, leaving 17 bases between them.

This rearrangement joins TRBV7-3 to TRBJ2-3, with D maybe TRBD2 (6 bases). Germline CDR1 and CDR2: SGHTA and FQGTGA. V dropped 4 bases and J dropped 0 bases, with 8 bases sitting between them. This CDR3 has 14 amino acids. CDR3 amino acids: CASSSGTSTDTQYF. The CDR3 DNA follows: TGTGCCAGCAGCTCCGGGACTAGCACAGATACGCAGTATTTT.

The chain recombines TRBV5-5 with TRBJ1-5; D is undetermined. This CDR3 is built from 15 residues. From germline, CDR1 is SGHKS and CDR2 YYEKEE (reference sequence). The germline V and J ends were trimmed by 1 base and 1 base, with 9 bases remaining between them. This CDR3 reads CASSLIQPSNQPQHF. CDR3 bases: TGTGCCAGCAGCTTGATACAGCCGAGCAATCAGCCCCAGCATTTT.

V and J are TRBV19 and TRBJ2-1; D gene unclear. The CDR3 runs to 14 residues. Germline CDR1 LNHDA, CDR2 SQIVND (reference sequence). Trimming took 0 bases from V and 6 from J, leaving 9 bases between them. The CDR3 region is CASSIDQVGNEQFF. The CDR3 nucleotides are TGTGCCAGTAGTATAGATCAGGTGGGCAATGAGCAGTTCTTC.

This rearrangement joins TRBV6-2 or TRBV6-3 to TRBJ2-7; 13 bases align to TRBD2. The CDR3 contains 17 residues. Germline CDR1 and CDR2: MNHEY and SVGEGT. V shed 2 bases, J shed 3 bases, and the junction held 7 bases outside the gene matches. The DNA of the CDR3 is TGTGCCAGCAGTTACCCGGGACTAGCGGGAACCGTCTACGAGCAGTACTTC. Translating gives CASSYPGLAGTVYEQYF.

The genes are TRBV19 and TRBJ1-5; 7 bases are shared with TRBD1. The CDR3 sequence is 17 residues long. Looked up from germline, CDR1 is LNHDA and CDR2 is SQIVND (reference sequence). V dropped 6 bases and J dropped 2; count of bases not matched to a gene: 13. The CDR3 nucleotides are TGTGCCAGTAGATACCGGGACAGCCAAAAGGGCAATCAGCCCCAGCATTTT. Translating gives CASRYRDSQKGNQPQHF.

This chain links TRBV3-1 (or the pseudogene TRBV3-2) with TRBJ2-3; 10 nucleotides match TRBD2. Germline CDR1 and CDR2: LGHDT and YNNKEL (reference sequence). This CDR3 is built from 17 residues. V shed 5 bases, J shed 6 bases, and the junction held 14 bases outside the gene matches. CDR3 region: CASSFWRTSGATDTQYF. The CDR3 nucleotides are TGTGCCAGCAGCTTTTGGCGGACTAGCGGTGCGACCGATACGCAGTATTTT.

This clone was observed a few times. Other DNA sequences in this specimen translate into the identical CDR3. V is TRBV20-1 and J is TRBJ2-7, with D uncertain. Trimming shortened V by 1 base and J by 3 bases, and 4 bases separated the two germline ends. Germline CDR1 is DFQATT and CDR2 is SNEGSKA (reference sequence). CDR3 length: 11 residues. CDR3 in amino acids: CSARAGYEQYF. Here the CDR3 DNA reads TGCAGTGCTAGAGCGGGCTACGAGCAGTACTTC.

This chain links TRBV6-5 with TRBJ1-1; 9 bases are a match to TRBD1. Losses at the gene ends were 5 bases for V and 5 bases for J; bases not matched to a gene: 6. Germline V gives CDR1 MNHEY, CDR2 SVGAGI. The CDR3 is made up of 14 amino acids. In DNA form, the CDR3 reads TGTGCCAGCAGTAAGGGGACAGGGAAAACTGAAGCTTTCTTT. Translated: CASSKGTGKTEAFF.

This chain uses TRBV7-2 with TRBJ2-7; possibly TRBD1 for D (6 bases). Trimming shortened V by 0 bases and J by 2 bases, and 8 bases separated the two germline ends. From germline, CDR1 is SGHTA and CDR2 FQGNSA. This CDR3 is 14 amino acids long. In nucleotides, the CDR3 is TGTGCCAGCAGCTTAGCGGGGGCAGCCTACGAGCAGTACTTC. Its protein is CASSLAGAAYEQYF.

This CDR3 reads CASSLAGRWIAETQYF. CDR3 coding DNA: TGTGCCAGCAGCTTGGCGGGGAGGTGGATTGCGGAGACCCAGTACTTC. This chain links TRBV5-8 with TRBJ2-5; D is possibly TRBD2 (6 bases). CDR3 length: 16 amino acids. CDR1 and CDR2 (germline): SGHTS, YDEGEE. V was pared by 0 bases and J by 5 bases, with 17 bases between.

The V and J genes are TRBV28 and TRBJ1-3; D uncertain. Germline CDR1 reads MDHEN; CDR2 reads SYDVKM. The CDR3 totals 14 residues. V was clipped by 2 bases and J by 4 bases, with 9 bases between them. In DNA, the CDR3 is TGTGCCAGCAGTTTAGTGGGCGACGGAAACACCATATATTTT. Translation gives CASSLVGDGNTIYF.

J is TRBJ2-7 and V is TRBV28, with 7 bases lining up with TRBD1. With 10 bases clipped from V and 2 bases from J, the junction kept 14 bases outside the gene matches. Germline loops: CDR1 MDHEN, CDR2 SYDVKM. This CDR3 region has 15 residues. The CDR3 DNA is TGTGCCACCTTAGAGCAGGGGGATTATCCCTACGAGCAGTACTTC. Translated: CATLEQGDYPYEQYF.

This CDR3 is CASSGGAGWVTGELFF. The CDR3 DNA follows: TGTGCCAGCAGCGGCGGTGCAGGGTGGGTCACCGGGGAGCTGTTTTTT. The chain uses TRBV7-9 and TRBJ2-2; D is perhaps TRBD1 (5 bases). The CDR3 has 16 residues. V was clipped by 5 bases and J by 4 bases, with 17 bases between them. Germline values: CDR1 SEHNR, CDR2 FQNEAQ (reference sequence).

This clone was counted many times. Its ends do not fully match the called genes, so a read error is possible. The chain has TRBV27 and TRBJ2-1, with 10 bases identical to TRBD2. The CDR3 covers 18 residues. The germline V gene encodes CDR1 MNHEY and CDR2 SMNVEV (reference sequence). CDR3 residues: CASSRQSSGTSAYTEQFF. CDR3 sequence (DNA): TGTGCCAGCAGTCGACAATCCTCCGGGACTAGCGCCTACACTGAGCAGTTCTTC.

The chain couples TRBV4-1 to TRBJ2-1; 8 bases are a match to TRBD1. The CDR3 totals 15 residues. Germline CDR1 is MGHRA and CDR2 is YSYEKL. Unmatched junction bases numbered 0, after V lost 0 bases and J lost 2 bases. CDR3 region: CASSQEDRAYNEQFF. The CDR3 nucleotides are TGCGCCAGCAGCCAAGAGGACAGGGCCTACAATGAGCAGTTCTTC.

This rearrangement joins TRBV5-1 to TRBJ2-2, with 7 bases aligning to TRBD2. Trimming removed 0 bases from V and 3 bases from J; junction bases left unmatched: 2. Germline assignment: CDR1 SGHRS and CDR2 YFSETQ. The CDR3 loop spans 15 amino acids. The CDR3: CASSLEGLYTGELFF. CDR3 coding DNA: TGCGCCAGCAGCTTGGAGGGACTATACACCGGGGAGCTGTTTTTT.

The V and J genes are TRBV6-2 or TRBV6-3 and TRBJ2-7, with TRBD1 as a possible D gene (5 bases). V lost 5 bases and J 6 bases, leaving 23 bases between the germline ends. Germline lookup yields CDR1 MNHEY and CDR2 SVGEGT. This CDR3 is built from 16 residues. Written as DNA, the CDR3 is TGTGCCAGCAGTCCGCCCGCCCGGGCAGGGTGGAGCGAGCAGTACTTC. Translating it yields CASSPPARAGWSEQYF.

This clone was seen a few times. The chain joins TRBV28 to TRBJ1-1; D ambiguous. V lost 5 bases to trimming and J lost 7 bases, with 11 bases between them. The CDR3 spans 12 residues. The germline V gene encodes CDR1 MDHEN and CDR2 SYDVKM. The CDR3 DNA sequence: TGTGCCAGCAGTGAGGGTCTCAGTGAAGCTTTCTTT. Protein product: CASSEGLSEAFF.

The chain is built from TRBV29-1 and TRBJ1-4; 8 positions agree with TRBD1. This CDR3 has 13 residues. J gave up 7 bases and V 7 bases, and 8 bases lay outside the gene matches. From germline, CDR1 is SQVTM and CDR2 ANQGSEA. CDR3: CSALTGVGEKLFF. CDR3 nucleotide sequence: TGCAGCGCCCTGACAGGGGTTGGTGAAAAACTGTTTTTT. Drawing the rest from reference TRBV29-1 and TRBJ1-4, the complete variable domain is SAVISQKPSRDICQRGTSLTIQCQVDSQVTMMFWYRQQPGQSLTLIATANQGSEATYESGFVIDKFPISRPNLTFSTLTVSNMSPEDSSIYLCSALTGVGEKLFFGSGTQLSVL.

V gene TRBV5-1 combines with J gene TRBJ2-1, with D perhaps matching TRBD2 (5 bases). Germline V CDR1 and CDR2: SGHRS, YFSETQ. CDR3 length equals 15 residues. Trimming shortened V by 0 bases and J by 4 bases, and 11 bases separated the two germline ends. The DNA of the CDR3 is TGCGCCAGCAGCTTGGGAGAGGGTCCTTACAATGAGCAGTTCTTC. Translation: CASSLGEGPYNEQFF.

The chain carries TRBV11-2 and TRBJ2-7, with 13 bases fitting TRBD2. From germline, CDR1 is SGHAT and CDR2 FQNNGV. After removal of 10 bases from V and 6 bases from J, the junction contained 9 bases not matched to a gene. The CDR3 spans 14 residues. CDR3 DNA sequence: TGTGCCACCGATACTAGCGGGAGGGTGGGCGAGCAGTACTTC. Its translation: CATDTSGRVGEQYF.

Here the CDR3 DNA reads TGTGCCAGCAGCGGGGGACTAGCAGGAATCAATGAGCAGTTCTTC. Residues: CASSGGLAGINEQFF. V usage is TRBV9 and J usage is TRBJ2-1; the match to TRBD2 covers 9 bases. Trimming removed 3 bases from V and 6 bases from J; junction bases left unmatched: 7. Germline V gene data show CDR1 as SGDLS and CDR2 as YYNGEE. The CDR3 totals 15 residues.

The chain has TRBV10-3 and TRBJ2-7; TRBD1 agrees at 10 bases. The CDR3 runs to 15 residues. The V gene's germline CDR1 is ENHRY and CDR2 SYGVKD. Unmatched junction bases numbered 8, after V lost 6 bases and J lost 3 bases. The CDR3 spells CAIREPGQGIYEQYF. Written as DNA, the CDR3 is TGTGCCATCAGGGAACCGGGACAGGGGATCTACGAGCAGTACTTC.

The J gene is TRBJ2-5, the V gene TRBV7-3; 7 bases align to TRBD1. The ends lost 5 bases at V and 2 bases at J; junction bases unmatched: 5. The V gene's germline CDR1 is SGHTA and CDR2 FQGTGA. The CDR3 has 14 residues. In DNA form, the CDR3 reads TGTGCCAGCAGCCTGGACAGGAGGCAAGAGACCCAGTACTTC. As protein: CASSLDRRQETQYF. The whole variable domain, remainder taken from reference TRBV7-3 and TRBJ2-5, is GAGVSQTPSNKVTEKGKYVELRCDPISGHTALYWYRQSLGQGPEFLIYFQGTGAADDSGLPNDRFFAVRPEGSVSTLKIQRTERGDSAVYLCASSLDRRQETQYFGPGTRLLVL.

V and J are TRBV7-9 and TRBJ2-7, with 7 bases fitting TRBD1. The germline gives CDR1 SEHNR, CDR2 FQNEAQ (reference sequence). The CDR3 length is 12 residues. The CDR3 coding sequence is TGTGCTACCGACAGGGACCCCTACGAGCAGTACTTC. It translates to CATDRDPYEQYF.

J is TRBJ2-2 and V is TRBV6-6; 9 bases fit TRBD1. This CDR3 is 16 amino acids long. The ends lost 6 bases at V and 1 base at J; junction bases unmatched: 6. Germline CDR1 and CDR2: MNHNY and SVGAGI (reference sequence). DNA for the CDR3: TGTGCCAGCAGCCGCGGACAGGGGCAGAACACCGGGGAGCTGTTTTTT. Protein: CASSRGQGQNTGELFF.

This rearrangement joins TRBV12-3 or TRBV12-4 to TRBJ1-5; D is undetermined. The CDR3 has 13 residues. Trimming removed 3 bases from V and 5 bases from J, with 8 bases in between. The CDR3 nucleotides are TGTGCCAGCAGTTTTGAGGGTTATCAGCCCCAGCATTTT. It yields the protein CASSFEGYQPQHF.

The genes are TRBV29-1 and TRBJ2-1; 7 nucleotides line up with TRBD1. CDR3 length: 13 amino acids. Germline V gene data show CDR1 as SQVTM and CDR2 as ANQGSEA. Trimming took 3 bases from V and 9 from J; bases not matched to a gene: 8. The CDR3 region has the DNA TGCAGCGTTGATCTCGGACAGGTTCGTGAGCAGTTCTTC. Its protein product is CSVDLGQVREQFF.

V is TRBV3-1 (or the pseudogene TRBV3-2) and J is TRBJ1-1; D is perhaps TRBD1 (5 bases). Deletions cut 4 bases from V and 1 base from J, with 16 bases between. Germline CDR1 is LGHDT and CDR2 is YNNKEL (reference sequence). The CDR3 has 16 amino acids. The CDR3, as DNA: TGTGCCAGCAGCCCTATCGGGGGGGGTTGGAACACTGAAGCTTTCTTT. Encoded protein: CASSPIGGGWNTEAFF.

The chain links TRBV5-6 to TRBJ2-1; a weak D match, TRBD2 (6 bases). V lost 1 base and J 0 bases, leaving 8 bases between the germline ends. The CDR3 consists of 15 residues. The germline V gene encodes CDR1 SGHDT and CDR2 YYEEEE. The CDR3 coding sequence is TGTGCCAGCAGCTTGTACGGGAGCTCCTACAATGAGCAGTTCTTC. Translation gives CASSLYGSSYNEQFF.